This entry features one T cell receptor beta chain sequence. Its antigen remains unidentified. This sample was included in a study of Tregs in tolerant kidney transplant recipients. Regarding the study as a whole: No direct test of biological reproducibility was done here.

Profiled with immunoSEQ multiplex PCR; TCRdb holds only in-frame clones, not every one. The sample lists tens of thousands of clones, over 85% occurring once. Recipients received nonmyeloablative bone marrow transplants from related graft donors, with transient mixed chimerism. V lost 2 bases and J 6 bases, leaving 13 bases between the germline ends. CDR3 length: 13 residues. Per the germline V gene, CDR1 is GTSNPN and CDR2 is SVGIG (reference sequence). Sample: CD4+ T cells from blood (PBMCs), taken 12 months after the transplant. This chain links TRBV30 with TRBJ1-1; D possibly corresponds to TRBD1 (6 bases). The sequence came from a human patient who received a combined kidney and bone marrow transplant. Part of the T cell pool may stem from the graft donor. The CDR3 loop reads CAWSSPGQSEAFF. The CDR3 DNA reads TGTGCCTGGAGTTCACCGGGACAATCTGAAGCTTTCTTT.